The 7 T cell receptor beta chains in this list originate from one sample, sequenced in a study of shared clonotypes between healthy human individuals. Assay: immunoSEQ multiplex PCR; the TCRdb copy retains only in-frame clones and omits some. The sample includes more than 400,000 clones, more than 75% of them seen just once. Sequenced material: PBMCs. These receptors all stem from a woman aged 40 to 50 in good health. Some clones in this sample may be carry-over from other donors' samples.

On this clone itself: Being one base from a much bigger clone, this may be a read error. This chain joins TRBV6-5 and TRBJ2-7, with no clear D. There are 16 residues in the CDR3. In germline, CDR1 is MNHEY, CDR2 SVGAGI. The chain's CDR3 is CASSYSPTQSSYERYF. The CDR3 bases are TGTGCCAGCAGTTACTCGCCTACTCAGAGCTCCTACGAGCGGTACTTC.

The rearrangement links TRBV18 to TRBJ1-5, with 9 bases fitting TRBD1. Germline V gene lookup returns CDR1 KGHSH and CDR2 LQKENI. Unmatched junction bases numbered 9, after V lost 6 bases and J lost 3 bases. The CDR3 consists of 16 residues. The CDR3 nucleotides are TGTGCCAGCTCGTTGGACAGGGGACGGAACAATCAGCCCCAGCATTTT. It codes for CASSLDRGRNNQPQHF.

The rearrangement uses TRBV6-6 and TRBJ1-1; possibly TRBD1 for D (5 bases). From germline, CDR1 is MNHNY and CDR2 SVGAGI (reference sequence). The CDR3 runs to 15 residues. V gave up 4 bases and J gave up 1 base, with 13 bases separating them. The CDR3 loop is CASSSPQGKNTEAFF. DNA of the CDR3: TGTGCCAGCAGTTCCCCTCAGGGTAAGAACACTGAAGCTTTCTTT.

The rearrangement uses TRBV19 and TRBJ2-3; 10 bases align to TRBD1. The V segment lost 7 bases and the J segment 1 base; nucleotides outside the gene matches: 8. CDR1 and CDR2 (germline): LNHDA, SQIVND (reference sequence). This CDR3 has 16 amino acids. CDR3 in amino acids: CASTPRGTGGTDTQYF. The CDR3 DNA sequence: TGTGCCAGTACCCCCAGAGGGACAGGGGGCACAGATACGCAGTATTTT.

The gene calls are TRBV4-1 and TRBJ2-7, with 9 bases that match TRBD1. Germline-derived CDR1 and CDR2 are MGHRA and YSYEKL. This CDR3 is 16 amino acids long. V shed 5 bases and J 2 bases; nucleotides not matched to a gene: 10. Here the CDR3 DNA reads TGCGCCAGCAGCTCAAGATTGGACAGGGGAACCTACGAGCAGTACTTC. This translates into CASSSRLDRGTYEQYF.

This clone was seen more than once but under ten times. J is TRBJ1-4 and V is TRBV30; D uncertain. The CDR3 has 16 amino acids. Looked up from germline, CDR1 is GTSNPN and CDR2 is SVGIG (reference sequence). With 0 bases removed from V and 0 bases from J, the gap between germline ends came to 11 bases. The CDR3 DNA is TGTGCCTGGAGTGTACATCGAGGAGCAACTAATGAAAAACTGTTTTTT. It specifies CAWSVHRGATNEKLFF.

The chain has TRBV30 and TRBJ2-7; the match to TRBD2 covers 8 bases. Germline V gene lookup returns CDR1 GTSNPN and CDR2 SVGIG (reference sequence). V shed 0 bases and J 2 bases; nucleotides not matched to a gene: 9. CDR3 length equals 16 residues. In DNA, the CDR3 is TGTGCCTGGAGTGTACTGGTTGCGGGGGGCACCTACGAGCAGTACTTC. Its protein is CAWSVLVAGGTYEQYF.